This entry is about one T cell receptor beta chain. Its matching antigen is unknown. V was trimmed by 2 bases and J by 2 bases, leaving 15 bases between them. The germline CDR1 and CDR2 sequences are KGHSH and LQKENI. The length of the CDR3 is 16 residues. This record comes from a study of cytomegalovirus exposure and HLA in healthy donors. Broader study findings: After further analysis at a later stage, 16,951 TCR beta sequences were associated with HLA alleles at 0.05 false discovery rate. Common viral pathogens seemed to be connected with several of the most significant clusters, according to a later analysis. According to an earlier analysis, most TCR beta V segments yielded productive rearrangements about 90% or about 30% of the time. Follow-up analysis later connected one missense variant in DCLRE1C with trimming of TCR beta V- and J-genes.

The PCR was carried out with 60 Vbeta primers and 13 Jbeta primers. Profiling relied on immunoSEQ multiplex PCR, and the TCRdb table lists in-frame clones only, not all of them. The sample includes tens of thousands of clones. Sequenced input: PBMCs. This clonotype originated in a male donor in good health and CMV-seronegative. The chain is built from TRBV18 and TRBJ1-2; maybe TRBD1 (5 bases). The CDR3 sequence: CASSPLARGENYGYTF. CDR3 coding DNA: TGTGCCAGCTCACCATTGGCGCGGGGGGAGAACTATGGCTACACCTTC.